This T cell receptor beta chain was retrieved from a study of beta chain features in type 1 diabetes. Whole-study results and caveats: PCR might preferentially amplify shorter templates, equally in patients and controls. A definitive answer on HLA type influencing TCRB rearrangement was not reached here.

Donors contributed one heparinised blood draw apiece, averaging around 100 mL. V was pared by 4 bases and J by 5 bases, with 8 bases of the junction left unmatched. CDR1 and CDR2 from the germline V gene are SGDLS and YYNGEE. The CDR3 is 14 residues long. This clone was observed a handful of times. The antigen is undetermined. The authors reverse transcribed all of the isolated RNA, so sequencing captured expressed TCRB transcripts. Mean read depth for naive, central memory and regulatory T cell samples was approximately 3.57 million reads. Assay used: immunoSEQ multiplex PCR; TCRdb lists only in-frame clones, some missing. The data show about 900,000 clones, roughly 15% seen once.

The sequence was collected from a woman between 18 and 30 years old in good health. The rearrangement links TRBV9 to TRBJ2-7; the match to TRBD2 covers 8 bases. Material: naive CD4+ T cells from blood. The CDR3 nucleotides are TGTGCCAGCAGCACCCAAGCGGGGGCCAACGAGCAGTACTTC. Residues: CASSTQAGANEQYF.